Following are 14 T cell receptor beta chains from one sample sequenced in a study of cytomegalovirus exposure and HLA in healthy donors. Repertoires were generated with immunoSEQ multiplex PCR, while TCRdb's copy carries only in-frame clones and drops some. The sample has about 240,000 clones, approximately 84% seen once. Sequenced input: PBMCs. The receptors originated from a woman aged 25 to 39 in good health and CMV-seropositive.

V and J are TRBV30 and TRBJ2-7; D is perhaps TRBD2 (5 bases). The CDR3 is 14 amino acids. CDR1 is GTSNPN and CDR2 is SVGIG in the germline V gene (reference sequence). Trimming cost V 0 bases and J 2 bases, with 11 bases left between them. The chain's CDR3 is CAWSVVDGAYEQYF. As DNA, the CDR3 is TGTGCCTGGAGTGTAGTGGACGGGGCCTACGAGCAGTACTTC.

The rearrangement links TRBV5-4 to TRBJ2-1; no clear D. Germline values: CDR1 SGHNT, CDR2 YYREEE (reference sequence). V lost 2 bases and J lost 6, with 6 bases in between. CDR3 size: 12 residues. CDR3 bases: TGTGCCAGCAGCTTAGTAGTCAATGAGCAGTTCTTC. It is translated as CASSLVVNEQFF.

The chain uses TRBV28 and TRBJ2-3; TRBD2 agrees at 12 bases. The CDR3 has 15 amino acids. The ends lost 7 bases at V and 6 bases at J; junction bases unmatched: 8. In germline, CDR1 is MDHEN, CDR2 SYDVKM. CDR3 region: CASNRLAGGPDTQYF. In DNA, the CDR3 is TGTGCCAGCAATCGGCTAGCGGGAGGGCCGGATACGCAGTATTTT.

This clone was detected only a few times. The chain combines TRBV27 with TRBJ2-4; possibly TRBD2 for D (5 bases). Per germline, CDR1 MNHEY and CDR2 SMNVEV (reference sequence). The CDR3 spans 13 residues. V dropped 2 bases and J dropped 6 bases, with 8 bases sitting between them. The CDR3 DNA reads TGTGCCAGCAGTTTAGGAGGTGGAAACATTCAGTACTTC. Amino acid sequence: CASSLGGGNIQYF.

CDR3 nucleotides: TGTGCCAGCAGCCAGGTTGGGAGAGAGACCCAGTACTTC. This encodes CASSQVGRETQYF. J is TRBJ2-5 and V is TRBV7-9; perhaps TRBD2 as D (5 bases). Germline CDR1 SEHNR, CDR2 FQNEAQ (reference sequence). This CDR3 has 13 amino acids. V dropped 5 bases and J dropped 4 bases, with 11 bases sitting between them.

This chain links TRBV19 with TRBJ1-1, with TRBD1 identical over 8 bases. The germline gives CDR1 LNHDA, CDR2 SQIVND (reference sequence). J gave up 3 bases and V 3 bases, and 3 bases lay outside the gene matches. This CDR3 has 14 residues. DNA for the CDR3: TGTGCCAGTAGTATCAGGGGGCGGGACACTGAAGCTTTCTTT. Translated: CASSIRGRDTEAFF.

This clone was counted at least ten times. The chain couples TRBV7-9 to TRBJ2-1; D is possibly TRBD2 (6 bases). The CDR3 is 14 residues long. Germline CDR1 SEHNR, CDR2 FQNEAQ (reference sequence). V was clipped by 7 bases and J by 5 bases, with 15 bases between them. For the CDR3, the DNA is TGTGCCAGCATCGGGAGCGCTCTGCACAATGAGCAGTTCTTC. Protein sequence: CASIGSALHNEQFF.

The rearrangement links TRBV15 to TRBJ2-7, with 12 positions matching TRBD2. This CDR3 is 15 amino acids long. V shed 4 bases and J 3 bases; nucleotides not matched to a gene: 4. Germline assignment: CDR1 LNHNV and CDR2 YYDKDF (reference sequence). CDR3 amino acids: CATSTLAGGIYEQYF. In nucleotides, the CDR3 is TGTGCCACCAGCACCCTAGCGGGAGGGATCTACGAGCAGTACTTC.

The chain carries TRBV6-1 and TRBJ2-2; 14 positions match TRBD2. Germline V CDR1 and CDR2: MNHNS, SASEGT. J lost 4 bases, V lost 5 bases, and 3 bases had no gene match. CDR3 length equals 16 residues. For the CDR3, the DNA is TGTGCCAGCAGTCAAGGACTAGCGGGAGGCACCGGGGAGCTGTTTTTT. It codes for CASSQGLAGGTGELFF.

This rearrangement joins TRBV4-1 to TRBJ2-2; 10 bases fit TRBD1. The V and J ends lost 4 bases and 4 bases, in that order; junction bases with no gene match: 15. CDR3 size: 19 residues. Germline CDR1 and CDR2: MGHRA and YSYEKL. The CDR3 DNA is TGCGCCAGCAGCCGCCCCAGGGACAGGGGCGTTAAGTTCACCGGGGAGCTGTTTTTT. Its protein product is CASSRPRDRGVKFTGELFF.

The V gene is TRBV7-9, the J gene TRBJ2-5; 9 positions match TRBD1. CDR1 and CDR2 (germline): SEHNR, FQNEAQ (reference sequence). The CDR3 covers 13 residues. Losses at the gene ends were 5 bases for V and 5 bases for J; bases not matched to a gene: 3. The CDR3 coding sequence is TGTGCCAGCAGCGGACAGGGGCAGGAGACCCAGTACTTC. This sequence encodes CASSGQGQETQYF.

This chain joins TRBV6-8 and TRBJ2-7; TRBD1 matches 8 bases. The junction had 11 bases not matched to a gene; V was cut back by 8 bases and J by 5 bases. The CDR3 spans 14 residues. Germline V gene lookup returns CDR1 MNHGY and CDR2 SAAAGT. CDR3 in amino acids: CASPDRGRRNEQYF. Here the CDR3 DNA reads TGTGCCAGCCCTGACAGGGGAAGGCGAAACGAGCAGTACTTC.

The chain combines TRBV5-6 with TRBJ2-4; 7 bases are shared with TRBD2. CDR3 length equals 15 residues. Germline V gene sequence: CDR1 SGHDT, CDR2 YYEEEE. The V segment lost 0 bases and the J segment 0 bases; nucleotides outside the gene matches: 0. CDR3 sequence: CASSLAGGAKNIQYF. CDR3 DNA: TGTGCCAGCAGCTTGGCGGGGGGAGCCAAAAACATTCAGTACTTC. The whole variable domain, remainder taken from reference TRBV5-6 and TRBJ2-4, is DAGVTQSPTHLIKTRGQQVTLRCSPKSGHDTVSWYQQALGQGPQFIFQYYEEEERQRGNFPDRFSGHQFPNYSSELNVNALLLGDSALYLCASSLAGGAKNIQYFGAGTRLSVL.

DNA of the CDR3: TGTGCCAGCAACCTGGACAGGATCACCGGGGAGCTGTTTTTT. Its translation is CASNLDRITGELFF. V and J are TRBV6-7 and TRBJ2-2, with 7 positions matching TRBD1. TRBV6-7 qualifies as an ORF whose function is uncertain. The V and J ends lost 7 bases and 4 bases, in that order; junction bases with no gene match: 6. CDR3 size: 14 residues.